A selection of T cell receptor beta chains follows, all from one sample in a study of cytomegalovirus exposure and HLA in healthy donors. Profiled with immunoSEQ multiplex PCR; TCRdb holds only in-frame clones, not every one. The sample has about 110,000 clones; 69% are singletons. Sequencing was carried out using PBMCs. The receptors were sampled from a woman in her 70s in good health and CMV-seropositive. Each CDR3 is given with its conserved first and last residue. D genes are given only for firm matches. The listing skips clone size in some rows; elsewhere it reads once, few, many or a size class.

J	V	D	size	CDR3	DNA
TRBJ1-2	TRBV9	TRBD1	NA	CASSVRQGGGYTF	TGTGCCAGCAGCGTAAGACAGGGGGGCGGCTACACCTTC
TRBJ2-3	TRBV2	NA	NA	CASSGQGSTDTQYF	TGTGCCAGCAGTGGGCAGGGAAGCACAGATACGCAGTATTTT
TRBJ1-6	TRBV4-1	NA	NA	CASSQDLRSGFGSPLHF	TGCGCCAGCAGCCAAGATTTACGGTCCGGGTTTGGTTCACCCCTCCACTTT
TRBJ2-7	TRBV27	TRBD1	NA	CASSWGVPGQGYEQYF	TGTGCCAGCAGTTGGGGTGTACCGGGACAGGGTTACGAGCAGTACTTC
TRBJ2-5	TRBV6-5	NA	once	CASSPPRGSGETQYF	TGTGCCAGCAGCCCACCTCGAGGATCCGGAGAGACCCAGTACTTC
TRBJ1-2	TRBV19	TRBD1	few	CASRPQDRDAGGYTF	TGTGCCAGTAGGCCCCAGGACAGGGACGCGGGGGGCTACACCTTC
TRBJ2-5	TRBV4-2	TRBD2	NA	CASSIDEAGGYQETQYF	TGTGCCAGCAGCATAGATGAGGCGGGGGGGTACCAAGAGACCCAGTACTTC
TRBJ2-7	TRBV4-1	TRBD1	once	CASSGTEASYEQYF	TGCGCCAGCAGTGGGACAGAAGCTTCCTACGAGCAGTACTTC
TRBJ1-1	TRBV30	NA	NA	CAWSVPDRMNTEAFF	TGTGCCTGGAGTGTCCCGGACAGAATGAACACTGAAGCTTTCTTT
TRBJ2-5	TRBV7-9	TRBD2	few	CASSLTGLAEETQYF	TGTGCCAGCAGCTTAACGGGACTAGCCGAGGAGACCCAGTACTTC
TRBJ1-1	TRBV30	NA	few	CAWRISGPEAFF	TGTGCCTGGAGAATTTCAGGGCCTGAAGCTTTCTTT
TRBJ1-2	TRBV7-2	NA	NA	CASSFGTYGYTF	TGTGCCAGCAGCTTTGGGACATACGGCTACACCTTC
TRBJ1-2	TRBV2	TRBD1	few	CASSEAGTGVRGYTF	TGTGCCAGCAGTGAAGCCGGGACAGGGGTCCGTGGCTACACCTTC
TRBJ2-2	TRBV4-2	TRBD2	NA	CASSQDLAGPGELFF	TGTGCCAGCAGCCAAGATCTAGCGGGCCCCGGGGAGCTGTTTTTT
TRBJ1-3	TRBV7-9	NA	few	CASGTDSSGNTIYF	TGTGCCAGCGGAACAGACAGCTCTGGAAACACCATATATTTT
TRBJ1-6	TRBV6-5	TRBD1	NA	CASRTDRVSPLHF	TGTGCCAGCAGAACAGACAGGGTGTCACCCCTCCACTTT
TRBJ2-1	TRBV4-1	NA	NA	CASSQDRGGTYNEQFF	TGCGCCAGCAGCCAAGATAGGGGCGGCACCTACAATGAGCAGTTCTTC
TRBJ1-2	TRBV16	NA	NA	CASSQGDYGYTF	TGTGCCAGCAGCCAAGGAGATTATGGCTACACCTTC
TRBJ2-7	TRBV10-3	NA	NA	CAISELSTTYEQYF	TGTGCCATCAGTGAGTTGAGTACCACCTACGAGCAGTACTTC
TRBJ1-2	TRBV2	NA	NA	CASRQQALYGYTF	TGTGCCAGCAGACAACAGGCTCTCTATGGCTACACCTTC
TRBJ2-7	TRBV19	TRBD2	NA	CASRPTAGVGYEQYF	TGTGCCAGTAGACCGACAGCGGGGGTCGGCTACGAGCAGTACTTC
TRBJ2-7	TRBV6-5	TRBD2	NA	CASSYGTSGSWEQYF	TGTGCCAGCAGTTACGGGACTAGCGGGAGCTGGGAGCAGTACTTC
TRBJ1-5	TRBV6-5	TRBD1	NA	CASSYSGQANQPQHF	TGTGCCAGCAGTTACTCGGGACAGGCTAATCAGCCCCAGCATTTT
TRBJ1-1	TRBV19	NA	few	CASSAGRGKTEAFF	TGTGCCAGTAGCGCTGGGAGGGGGAAAACTGAAGCTTTCTTT
TRBJ2-2	TRBV27	TRBD2	few	CASLELAGGRTGELFF	TGTGCCAGCCTGGAGCTAGCGGGGGGGCGAACCGGGGAGCTGTTTTTT
TRBJ2-1	TRBV7-7	TRBD1	NA	CASSLGGTGPSGNEQFF	TGTGCTAGCAGCTTAGGGGGGACAGGCCCATCGGGGAATGAGCAGTTCTTC
TRBJ2-1	TRBV10-3	TRBD2	NA	CAISESGLAGGNEQFF	TGTGCCATCAGTGAGTCGGGCCTAGCGGGGGGTAATGAGCAGTTCTTC
TRBJ2-7	TRBV19	TRBD1	NA	CASSTRQGAVYEQYF	TGTGCCAGTAGTACCAGACAGGGGGCTGTCTACGAGCAGTACTTC
TRBJ1-1	TRBV4-2	NA	NA	CASSQGALNTEAFF	TGTGCCAGCAGCCAAGGAGCGTTGAACACTGAAGCTTTCTTT
TRBJ1-1	TRBV15	NA	NA	CATSRDRVTEAFF	TGTGCCACCAGCAGAGATCGGGTCACTGAAGCTTTCTTT
TRBJ2-7	TRBV6-5	NA	NA	CATTRGYEQYF	TGTGCCACAACCCGGGGGTACGAGCAGTACTTC
TRBJ2-5	TRBV7-9	TRBD2	NA	CASSIGGAKETQYF	TGTGCCAGCAGCATCGGGGGGGCCAAAGAGACCCAGTACTTC
TRBJ1-2	TRBV7-2	TRBD1	NA	CASSLGQVYGYTF	TGTGCCAGCAGCTTGGGACAGGTCTATGGCTACACCTTC
TRBJ1-6	TRBV2	TRBD1	NA	CASSEQGAYNSPLHF	TGTGCCAGCAGTGAACAGGGGGCATATAATTCACCCCTCCACTTT
TRBJ1-5	TRBV30	NA	NA	CAWSVMGGQPQHF	TGTGCCTGGAGTGTTATGGGAGGTCAGCCCCAGCATTTT
TRBJ2-7	TRBV18	NA	NA	CASSPVGGEQYF	TGTGCCAGCTCACCGGTAGGCGGGGAGCAGTACTTC
TRBJ1-2	TRBV19	NA	NA	CASSIDNRGYTF	TGTGCCAGTAGTATAGACAACCGGGGCTACACCTTC
TRBJ2-7	TRBV7-9	TRBD2	few	CASSFGSGGSYEQYF	TGTGCCAGCAGCTTCGGTAGCGGGGGTTCCTACGAGCAGTACTTC
TRBJ1-3	TRBV6-5	NA	NA	CASSYSSVSRGNTIYF	TGTGCCAGCAGTTACTCTTCAGTCTCGCGGGGAAACACCATATATTTT
TRBJ1-2	TRBV7-2	NA	NA	CASSTDGSGAYGYTF	TGTGCCAGCAGCACGGACGGCTCGGGAGCCTATGGCTACACCTTC
TRBJ1-5	TRBV6-1	NA	NA	CASSDRSGYEPQHF	TGTGCCAGCAGTGATCGATCAGGGTATGAGCCCCAGCATTTT